This passage covers 24 T cell receptor beta chains from one sample sequenced in a study of OX40 agonist ivuxolimab in advanced cancers. Sequenced by immunoSEQ multiplex PCR; TCRdb stores in-frame clones only, minus some. This sample yields 90,000 to 100,000 clones, of which 70% to 90% are seen a single time; 0.82% belongs to the top ten. Sequenced here: CD4+ or CD8+ T cells sorted from blood, sampled in a trial of the OX40 agonist ivuxolimab. Receptors were obtained from an adult with an advanced solid tumor such as melanoma, head and neck, liver or kidney cancer.

The chain couples TRBV18 to TRBJ1-1, with TRBD1 as a possible D gene (5 bases). Trimming took 0 bases from V and 2 from J, leaving 7 bases between them. The germline V gene has CDR1 KGHSH and CDR2 LQKENI. The CDR3 length is 14 residues. CDR3 region: CASSPPGPNTEAFF. CDR3 nucleotide sequence: TGTGCCAGCTCACCACCGGGACCCAACACTGAAGCTTTCTTT.

The chain combines TRBV28 with TRBJ1-1, with D possibly matching TRBD1 (6 bases). Trimming shortened V by 3 bases and J by 2 bases, and 13 bases separated the two germline ends. The germline CDR1 and CDR2 sequences are MDHEN and SYDVKM. This CDR3 spans 15 amino acids. CDR3 residues: CASSFGQSLNTEAFF. The CDR3 DNA is TGTGCCAGCAGTTTCGGACAGTCCCTTAACACTGAAGCTTTCTTT.

V is TRBV18 and J is TRBJ2-6, with 9 nucleotides matching TRBD1. The germline V gene encodes CDR1 KGHSH and CDR2 LQKENI. Trimming at V came to 5 bases and at J to 3 bases, leaving 5 bases not matched to a gene. CDR3 length: 16 amino acids. The chain's CDR3 is CASSAQGASGANVLTF. As DNA, the CDR3 is TGTGCCAGCTCAGCACAGGGGGCGAGTGGGGCCAACGTCCTGACTTTC. The full variable domain, its missing parts supplied by reference TRBV18 and TRBJ2-6, is NAGVMQNPRHLVRRRGQEARLRCSPMKGHSHVYWYRQLPEEGLKFMVYLQKENIIDESGMPKERFSAEFPKEGPSILRIQQVVRGDSAAYFCASSAQGASGANVLTFGAGSRLTVL.

The rearrangement links TRBV6-5 to TRBJ1-2; no definite D call. The V gene's germline CDR1 is MNHEY and CDR2 SVGAGI. V dropped 0 bases and J dropped 4 bases, with 12 bases sitting between them. The CDR3 sequence is 15 residues long. CDR3 coding DNA: TGTGCCAGCAGTTACTCGGCAAACCAGCCCTATGGCTACACCTTC. As protein: CASSYSANQPYGYTF.

The CDR3 is CASSPRTSGRVINEQFF. The CDR3 nucleotides are TGCGCCAGCAGCCCCCGGACTAGCGGGAGGGTAATTAATGAGCAGTTCTTC. The chain links TRBV4-1 to TRBJ2-1; TRBD2 matches 15 bases. In germline, CDR1 is MGHRA, CDR2 YSYEKL. The junction had 8 bases not matched to a gene; V was cut back by 4 bases and J by 7 bases. The length of the CDR3 is 17 residues.

A single count supports this clone. The J gene is TRBJ1-1, the V gene TRBV28; TRBD1 aligns across 11 bases. The V segment lost 1 base and the J segment 6 bases; nucleotides outside the gene matches: 13. The CDR3 is 18 residues long. Germline-derived CDR1 and CDR2 are MDHEN and SYDVKM. CDR3 sequence (DNA): TGTGCCAGCAGTTTATCCGGACAGGGGGCAACTACGTCCGCTGAAGCTTTCTTT. Translated, it gives CASSLSGQGATTSAEAFF. Filled out from reference TRBV28 and TRBJ1-1, the complete variable domain reads DVKVTQSSRYLVKRTGEKVFLECVQDMDHENMFWYRQDPGLGLRLIYFSYDVKMKEKGDIPEGYSVSREKKERFSLILESASTNQTSMYLCASSLSGQGATTSAEAFFGQGTRLTVV.

The rearrangement joins TRBV19 to TRBJ2-5; TRBD2 aligns across 9 bases. The trim removed 5 bases at V and 2 bases at J, leaving 9 bases unmatched. This CDR3 is 16 amino acids long. In germline, CDR1 is LNHDA, CDR2 SQIVND (reference sequence). CDR3 protein: CASSPARLAGQETQYF. In DNA, the CDR3 is TGTGCCAGTAGTCCGGCACGGCTAGCGGGACAAGAGACCCAGTACTTC.

The chain carries TRBV5-1 and TRBJ2-5; the match to TRBD1 covers 9 bases. Trimming took 7 bases from V and 2 from J; bases not matched to a gene: 6. The CDR3 totals 14 residues. Per the germline V gene, CDR1 is SGHRS and CDR2 is YFSETQ. The CDR3 here is CASSIGQGQETQYF. In nucleotides, the CDR3 is TGCGCCAGCTCGATTGGACAGGGGCAAGAGACCCAGTACTTC. The whole variable domain, filled in from reference TRBV5-1 and TRBJ2-5, reads KAGVTQTPRYLIKTRGQQVTLSCSPISGHRSVSWYQQTPGQGLQFLFEYFSETQRNKGNFPGRFSGRQFSNSRSEMNVSTLELGDSALYLCASSIGQGQETQYFGPGTRLLVL.

The chain uses TRBV2 and TRBJ2-3; 8 positions agree with TRBD2. The CDR3 covers 17 residues. Germline V gene lookup returns CDR1 SNHLY and CDR2 FYNNEI. V lost 6 bases to trimming and J lost 5 bases; unmatched junction nucleotides: 16. The CDR3 DNA is TGTGCCAGCAGCGGGGCTGGAGCGGGAGTTTTAGGAGATACGCAGTATTTT. Encoded protein: CASSGAGAGVLGDTQYF.

The V call is TRBV21-1, the J call TRBJ2-7; the D call TRBD1 from the table was never checked on the DNA. TRBV21-1 is flagged as a pseudogene. The CDR3 totals 18 residues. CDR3 nucleotides: TGTGCCAGCAGCCCTCGGACAGGAACGGGAACAATTATCTACGAGCAGTACGTC. Amino acid sequence: CASSPRTGTGTIIYEQYV.

The J gene is TRBJ1-1, the V gene TRBV18; 10 bases align to TRBD1. The J segment lost 2 bases and the V segment lost 5 bases, leaving 14 bases of the junction unmatched. Germline V CDR1 and CDR2: KGHSH, LQKENI. This CDR3 spans 18 amino acids. The CDR3 sequence is CASSSTRRQGAINTEAFF. The CDR3 coding sequence is TGTGCCAGCTCATCTACTCGGCGACAGGGGGCCATAAACACTGAAGCTTTCTTT.

The rearrangement uses TRBV18 and TRBJ2-3, with 11 bases identical to TRBD2. Germline CDR1 and CDR2: KGHSH and LQKENI. The junction had 3 bases not matched to a gene; V was cut back by 1 base and J by 3 bases. CDR3 length: 16 residues. The CDR3 here is CASSPLSGRATDTQYF. The CDR3 nucleotides are TGTGCCAGCTCACCACTTAGCGGGAGGGCGACAGATACGCAGTATTTT.

This clone has just one count. The rearrangement uses TRBV28 and TRBJ1-5, with 11 bases that match TRBD1. Trimming took 1 base from V and 6 from J; bases not matched to a gene: 8. This CDR3 is 17 amino acids long. Looked up from germline, CDR1 is MDHEN and CDR2 is SYDVKM. The CDR3 sequence: CASSLYAGTGGGQPQHF. DNA for the CDR3: TGTGCCAGCAGTTTATACGCGGGGACAGGGGGAGGTCAGCCCCAGCATTTT.

This chain connects TRBV5-1 to TRBJ2-7, with D hard to call. Trimming left V 0 bases short and J 0 bases short, with 7 bases between. This CDR3 spans 14 amino acids. Germline values: CDR1 SGHRS, CDR2 YFSETQ. The chain's CDR3 is CASSLARSSYEQYF. As DNA, the CDR3 is TGCGCCAGCAGCTTGGCACGCAGCTCCTACGAGCAGTACTTC.

The chain joins TRBV19 to TRBJ1-5; D perhaps matches TRBD1 (5 bases). This CDR3 has 16 residues. Trimming removed 4 bases from V and 7 bases from J, with 20 bases in between. CDR1 is LNHDA, CDR2 SQIVND, per germline (reference sequence). The CDR3: CASSTTGGGGRQPQHF. The DNA for the CDR3 is TGTGCCAGTAGTACCACCGGGGGGGGAGGACGCCAGCCCCAGCATTTT. Combining the CDR3 with reference TRBV19 and TRBJ1-5 gives the whole variable domain DGGITQSPKYLFRKEGQNVTLSCEQNLNHDAMYWYRQDPGQGLRLIYYSQIVNDFQKGDIAEGYSVSREKKESFPLTVTSAQKNPTAFYLCASSTTGGGGRQPQHFGDGTRLSIL.

The rearrangement uses TRBV25-1 and TRBJ1-4, with D unresolved. This CDR3 contains 15 residues. From germline, CDR1 is MGHDK and CDR2 SYGVNS. Trimming stripped 7 bases from V and 1 base from J, with 13 bases between. This chain's CDR3 is CASKTIDGTNEKLFF. In DNA, the CDR3 is TGTGCCAGCAAGACTATTGACGGAACTAATGAAAAACTGTTTTTT.

The gene calls are TRBV6-5 and TRBJ1-5, with TRBD1 as a possible D gene (6 bases). This CDR3 comprises 13 residues. The germline V gene encodes CDR1 MNHEY and CDR2 SVGAGI. V gave up 3 bases and J gave up 6 bases, with 9 bases separating them. CDR3 nucleotide sequence: TGTGCCAGCAGTTATGGCAGGGGTCAGCCCCAGCATTTT. Its protein product is CASSYGRGQPQHF.

The chain links TRBV10-2 to TRBJ2-3; D possibly corresponds to TRBD2 (5 bases). Germline lookup yields CDR1 WSHSY and CDR2 SAAADI. The V gene lost 2 bases and the J gene lost 1 base, with 13 bases spanning the gap. The length of the CDR3 is 16 residues. Written as DNA, the CDR3 is TGCGCCAGCAGTGAGGGAAGAGGAGGCGGCACAGATACGCAGTATTTT. As protein: CASSEGRGGGTDTQYF.

This clone came up once. The CDR3 region has the DNA TGTGCCGGTGCCCGGACACATCAAGAGACCCAGTACTTC. The encoded protein is CAGARTHQETQYF. The chain recombines TRBV30 with TRBJ2-5, with a weak D call TRBD1 (5 bases). Germline V gene sequence: CDR1 GTSNPN, CDR2 SVGIG (reference sequence). The CDR3 has 13 residues. Deletions cut 8 bases from V and 2 bases from J, with 15 bases between.

The chain is built from TRBV21-1 and TRBJ2-2. TRBV21-1 is assigned pseudogene status. The CDR3 is 15 residues long. The DNA for the CDR3 is TGTGCCAGCAGCAAAGCGCCGGCATCACCCGGGGAGCTGTTTTTT. The encoded protein is CASSKAPASPGELFF.

J is TRBJ1-3 and V is TRBV4-3; D is possibly TRBD1 (5 bases). The CDR3 has 16 amino acids. V was pared by 3 bases and J by 4 bases, with 16 bases between. Germline CDR1 LGHNA, CDR2 YSLEER. DNA of the CDR3: TGCGCCAGCAGCCAGTCCTTCCGGGGCTCCGGAAACACCATATATTTT. Translating gives CASSQSFRGSGNTIYF.

The chain uses TRBV7-2 and TRBJ2-5, with TRBD2 matching 7 bases. The CDR3 consists of 16 residues. Germline CDR1 SGHTA, CDR2 FQGNSA. V shed 5 bases and J 1 base; nucleotides not matched to a gene: 10. In DNA form, the CDR3 reads TGTGCCAGCAGCCCGGCGGGACGGGGGGTCCAAGAGACCCAGTACTTC. It specifies CASSPAGRGVQETQYF.

In DNA form, the CDR3 reads TGCGCCAGCAGCTTGGTAGGTGGGGTTCTCGATGAGCAGTTCTTC. The encoded protein is CASSLVGGVLDEQFF. V is TRBV5-1 and J is TRBJ2-1; D is unclear. Per the germline V gene, CDR1 is SGHRS and CDR2 is YFSETQ. The CDR3 has 15 amino acids. V was trimmed by 0 bases and J by 8 bases, leaving 15 bases between them. The variable domain in full, completed from reference TRBV5-1 and TRBJ2-1, reads KAGVTQTPRYLIKTRGQQVTLSCSPISGHRSVSWYQQTPGQGLQFLFEYFSETQRNKGNFPGRFSGRQFSNSRSEMNVSTLELGDSALYLCASSLVGGVLDEQFFGPGTRLTVL.

This chain links TRBV28 with TRBJ1-3; 8 nucleotides line up with TRBD1. The CDR3 runs to 14 residues. The germline gives CDR1 MDHEN, CDR2 SYDVKM. The ends lost 5 bases at V and 4 bases at J; junction bases unmatched: 4. DNA of the CDR3: TGTGCCAGCAGTACGCGACAGGGGGGAAACACCATATATTTT. Translating gives CASSTRQGGNTIYF.